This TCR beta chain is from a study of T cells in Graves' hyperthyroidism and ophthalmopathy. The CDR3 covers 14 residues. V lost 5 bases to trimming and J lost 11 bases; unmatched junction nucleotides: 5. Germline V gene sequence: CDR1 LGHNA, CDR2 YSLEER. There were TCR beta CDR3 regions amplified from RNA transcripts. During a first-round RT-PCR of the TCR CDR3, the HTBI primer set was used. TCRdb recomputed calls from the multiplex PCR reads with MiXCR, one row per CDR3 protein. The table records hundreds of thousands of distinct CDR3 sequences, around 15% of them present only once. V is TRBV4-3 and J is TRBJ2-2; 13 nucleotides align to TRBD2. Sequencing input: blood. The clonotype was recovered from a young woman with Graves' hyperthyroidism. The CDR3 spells CASSRTSGGLELFF. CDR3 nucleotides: TGCGCCAGCAGCAGGACTAGCGGGGGACTCGAGCTGTTTTTT.